These 18 T cell receptor beta chains came from one sample sequenced in a study of T cells in narcolepsy. Profiling relied on immunoSEQ multiplex PCR, and the TCRdb table lists in-frame clones only, not all of them. The table shows some 2,500 clones, with 20% to 30% occurring only once. For these receptors, no antigen is known. Sequences were obtained from cultured CD4+ T cells from cerebrospinal fluid. The receptors stem from a human donor with narcolepsy.

A few counts support this clone. V usage is TRBV7-9 and J usage is TRBJ2-1; D perhaps matches TRBD1 (7 bases). The CDR3 has 15 amino acids. Trimming cost V 5 bases and J 12 bases, with 23 bases left between them. The germline CDR1 and CDR2 sequences are SEHNR and FQNEAQ (reference sequence). CDR3: CASSPSRTGLTGQFF. The CDR3 coding sequence is TGTGCCAGCAGCCCCTCCCGGACAGGACTAACTGGGCAGTTCTTC.

The chain couples TRBV6-4 to TRBJ2-1; TRBD2 agrees at 12 bases. Germline V CDR1 and CDR2: MRHNA, SNTAGT. The CDR3 runs to 16 residues. Trimming took 8 bases from V and 7 from J; bases not matched to a gene: 12. The CDR3 loop is CASGILTSGGINEQFF. In DNA, the CDR3 is TGTGCCAGCGGAATCTTGACTAGCGGGGGTATTAATGAGCAGTTCTTC.

This clone has only a few counts. The V gene is TRBV6-1, the J gene TRBJ2-1; TRBD2 aligns across 11 bases. In germline, CDR1 is MNHNS, CDR2 SASEGT. V gave up 7 bases and J gave up 10 bases; unmatched junction bases: 9. The CDR3 consists of 14 residues. CDR3 DNA sequence: TGTGCCAGCACCATTAGCGGGGGGGCCTGGGAGCAGTTCTTC. Its protein is CASTISGGAWEQFF.

The V gene is TRBV5-4, the J gene TRBJ2-7; 12 bases map to TRBD2. The CDR3 contains 14 residues. CDR1 and CDR2 (germline): SGHNT, YYREEE (reference sequence). V dropped 5 bases and J dropped 2; count of bases not matched to a gene: 2. The CDR3 loop is CASSRTSGTYEQYF. The DNA for the CDR3 is TGTGCCAGCAGTCGGACTAGCGGGACCTACGAGCAGTACTTC.

The count of this clone is one. The V call is TRBV6-5, the J call TRBJ2-7; D might be TRBD1 or TRBD2, each matching 5 bases. V lost 5 bases to trimming and J lost 2 bases, with 16 bases between them. The CDR3 is made up of 15 amino acids. Germline V gives CDR1 MNHEY, CDR2 SVGAGI. CDR3 DNA: TGTGCCAGCAGTCCTTCCGGGGCCCTCCCCTACGAGCAGTACTTC. Translation gives CASSPSGALPYEQYF.

The V gene is TRBV7-2, the J gene TRBJ2-2; 7 bases are a match to TRBD1. V lost 5 bases, J lost 3 bases, and 6 bases stayed unmatched. This CDR3 is built from 15 residues. Germline CDR1 reads SGHTA; CDR2 reads FQGNSA. The chain's CDR3 is CASSRTGADTGELFF. Here the CDR3 DNA reads TGTGCCAGCAGCCGTACAGGGGCCGACACCGGGGAGCTGTTTTTT.

This clone has only a few counts. The V call is TRBV5-1, the J call TRBJ1-1; D gene unclear. The V gene lost 0 bases and the J gene lost 4 bases, with 10 bases spanning the gap. Germline V gene data show CDR1 as SGHRS and CDR2 as YFSETQ. The CDR3 covers 14 residues. CDR3 sequence reads: CASSLAPGSTEAFF. DNA of the CDR3: TGCGCCAGCAGCTTGGCCCCTGGAAGCACTGAAGCTTTCTTT.

This clone is labeled as medium-sized (0.01 to 0.1%). The chain combines TRBV5-1 with TRBJ2-1; D possibly corresponds to TRBD1 (6 bases). The length of the CDR3 is 15 residues. Trimming stripped 0 bases from V and 10 bases from J, with 17 bases between. From germline, CDR1 is SGHRS and CDR2 YFSETQ. The CDR3 coding sequence is TGCGCCAGCAGCTTGGAAGGGACACCGAAGGGGGAGCAGTTCTTC. Amino acid sequence: CASSLEGTPKGEQFF.

The rearrangement links TRBV5-1 to TRBJ1-3, with D perhaps matching TRBD1 (5 bases). The germline V gene encodes CDR1 SGHRS and CDR2 YFSETQ. The length of the CDR3 is 14 residues. The ends were cut back, 1 base at V and 8 bases at J, with 13 bases in the middle. CDR3 sequence: CASSLLGARDTIYF. CDR3 nucleotide sequence: TGCGCCAGCAGCTTGCTCGGGGCAAGGGACACCATATATTTT.

This clone turned up a few times. The CDR3: CASSLSRTNNEQFF. The CDR3 nucleotides read TGTGCCAGCAGCTTGTCCAGGACCAACAATGAGCAGTTCTTC. The rearrangement uses TRBV11-2 and TRBJ2-1; D unresolved. The CDR3 extends over 14 amino acids. Germline CDR1 and CDR2: SGHAT and FQNNGV. The ends were cut back, 3 bases at V and 5 bases at J, with 11 bases in the middle.

The V and J genes are TRBV2 and TRBJ2-7; either TRBD1 or TRBD2 may fit D (5 bases each). With 11 bases removed from V and 0 bases from J, the gap between germline ends came to 14 bases. Germline V gene lookup returns CDR1 SNHLY and CDR2 FYNNEI. This CDR3 comprises 13 residues. CDR3 coding DNA: TGTGCCCTGACTGGGACGGACTCCTACGAGCAGTACTTC. Its protein product is CALTGTDSYEQYF.

The V and J genes are TRBV6-8 and TRBJ2-2; tentative D call: TRBD1 (6 bases). This CDR3 comprises 14 residues. Germline V gene sequence: CDR1 MNHGY, CDR2 SAAAGT. Trimming cost V 6 bases and J 4 bases, with 12 bases left between them. The CDR3 DNA sequence: TGTGCCAGCAGGGTTGACAGGACCACCGGGGAGCTGTTTTTT. This gives the protein CASRVDRTTGELFF.

This sequence joins TRBV30 and TRBJ2-3; D is perhaps TRBD2 (6 bases). The germline V gene has CDR1 GTSNPN and CDR2 SVGIG (reference sequence). V was cut by 0 bases and J by 0 bases, with 10 bases left in between. CDR3 length: 15 residues. The CDR3 is CAWSVGGTSTDTQYF. In DNA form, the CDR3 reads TGTGCCTGGAGTGTTGGAGGGACTAGCACAGATACGCAGTATTTT. The whole variable domain, filled in from reference TRBV30 and TRBJ2-3, reads SQTIHQWPATLVQPVGSPLSLECTVEGTSNPNLYWYRQAAGRGLQLLFYSVGIGQISSEVPQNLSASRPQDRQFILSSKKLLLSDSGFYLCAWSVGGTSTDTQYFGPGTRLTVL.

There are a few counts of this clone. The V gene is TRBV10-3, the J gene TRBJ1-5; D may be TRBD1 (5 bases). The germline gives CDR1 ENHRY, CDR2 SYGVKD. Trimming removed 9 bases from V and 2 bases from J, with 14 bases in between. This CDR3 has 14 amino acids. DNA of the CDR3: TGTGCCATTCAGGGTGAGGGGCGCAATCAGCCCCAGCATTTT. It encodes CAIQGEGRNQPQHF.

This rearrangement joins TRBV2 to TRBJ2-7, with a tentative D call TRBD1 (5 bases). CDR3 length equals 12 residues. Trimming stripped 1 base from V and 5 bases from J, with 6 bases between. Germline assignment: CDR1 SNHLY and CDR2 FYNNEI. The CDR3 spells CASSEVRDEQYF. CDR3 bases: TGTGCCAGCAGTGAAGTCAGGGACGAGCAGTACTTC.

J is TRBJ1-5 and V is TRBV2; TRBD1 matches at 7 bases. V dropped 8 bases and J dropped 3; count of bases not matched to a gene: 10. Germline V gene sequence: CDR1 SNHLY, CDR2 FYNNEI. The CDR3 spans 15 residues. Here the CDR3 reads CASGRQGSPNQPQHF. The CDR3 nucleotides read TGTGCCAGCGGACGACAGGGAAGCCCCAATCAGCCCCAGCATTTT.

This clone was counted between two and nine times. The chain links TRBV6-5 to TRBJ2-7; a possible D gene is TRBD2 (7 bases). This CDR3 region has 15 residues. Germline V lookup: CDR1 MNHEY, CDR2 SVGAGI. Deletions cut 7 bases from V and 2 bases from J, with 18 bases between. The CDR3 coding sequence is TGTGCCAGCAATGTGGCGGGGGCGCAGACCTACGAGCAGTACTTC. It specifies CASNVAGAQTYEQYF.

J is TRBJ2-7 and V is TRBV11-3; TRBD1 matches at 8 bases. V lost 5 bases, J lost 3 bases, and 6 bases stayed unmatched. The CDR3 totals 14 residues. Germline assignment: CDR1 SGHNT and CDR2 YENEEA. The CDR3: CASSPSGQVYEQYF. CDR3 sequence (DNA): TGTGCCAGCAGCCCATCGGGACAGGTCTACGAGCAGTACTTC.